The clone carrying this T cell receptor (beta chain) was seen a handful of times. The antigen is undetermined. This entry belongs to a study of cytomegalovirus exposure and HLA in healthy donors. Whole-study results and caveats: Cytomegalovirus-associated status was assigned to about 160 TCR beta chains. Exclusion as indistinguishable affected some V segments, including TRBV6-2 and TRBV6-3. It emerged from a later analysis that several of the most significant clusters appeared to be linked to common viral pathogens.

Use of 60 Vbeta and 13 Jbeta primers characterized the PCR. Sequencing was performed with immunoSEQ multiplex PCR; in TCRdb, only in-frame clones are kept and a portion is missing. The sample shows about 120,000 clones, roughly 78% of them seen only once. The V gene's germline CDR1 is MNHNS and CDR2 SASEGT. Trimming took 2 bases from V and 2 from J, leaving 10 bases between them. This CDR3 is 15 amino acids long. The sequence came from a man younger than 40 in good health and CMV-seropositive. The chain carries TRBV6-1 and TRBJ1-5; D is perhaps TRBD1 (5 bases). Sequencing was done on a sample of PBMCs. CDR3 protein: CASSEWVGGNQPQHF. Here the CDR3 DNA reads TGTGCCAGCAGTGAATGGGTAGGGGGCAATCAGCCCCAGCATTTT.